The 23 T cell receptor beta chains presented below share a single source sample, sequenced in a study of T cell responses to AZD1222 COVID-19 vaccine. Profiled with immunoSEQ multiplex PCR; TCRdb holds only in-frame clones, not every one. Of about 93,000 clones detected, around 85% appear once; the ten largest clones hold roughly 6.5%. Specimen: peripheral blood, collected on day 0 of AZD1222 vaccination. All receptors derive from an adult in good health.

The chain uses TRBV30 and TRBJ1-1, with D possibly TRBD1 on 5 matching bases. V was pared by 2 bases and J by 4 bases, with 11 bases between. Germline V gene sequence: CDR1 GTSNPN, CDR2 SVGIG (reference sequence). This CDR3 contains 13 residues. CDR3 sequence: CAWSWGIGTEAFF. The CDR3 DNA follows: TGTGCCTGGAGTTGGGGGATCGGCACTGAAGCTTTCTTT.

The chain couples TRBV9 to TRBJ2-5, with a possible D match to TRBD2 (6 bases). Trimming pared 0 bases from V and 7 bases from J, leaving 7 bases between. Germline values: CDR1 SGDLS, CDR2 YYNGEE. The CDR3 sequence is 12 residues long. CDR3 coding DNA: TGTGCCAGCAGCGTAGACGGGGGGACCCAGTACTTC. Amino acid sequence: CASSVDGGTQYF.

The chain is built from TRBV7-9 and TRBJ2-7; 9 nucleotides align to TRBD2. This CDR3 spans 16 amino acids. Germline assignment: CDR1 SEHNR and CDR2 FQNEAQ (reference sequence). V was clipped by 5 bases and J by 3 bases; unmatched bases: 11. The CDR3 DNA is TGTGCCAGCAGCCCGGACCGGGTAGCGGGGGTCTACGAGCAGTACTTC. It yields the protein CASSPDRVAGVYEQYF.

The DNA of the CDR3 is TGTGCCAGCAGCTTGTTCGCTGGGGATACGCAGTATTTT. It encodes CASSLFAGDTQYF. The rearrangement joins TRBV5-5 to TRBJ2-3; D remains ambiguous. The germline gives CDR1 SGHKS, CDR2 YYEKEE (reference sequence). Trimming took 1 base from V and 6 from J, leaving 9 bases between them. The CDR3 is made up of 13 amino acids.

J is TRBJ2-2 and V is TRBV4-3; D unclear. The V end was cut by 8 bases, the J end by 4 bases, with 14 bases between. The length of the CDR3 is 14 residues. Germline V gene sequence: CDR1 LGHNA, CDR2 YSLEER. CDR3 nucleotides: TGCGCCAGCCGAGGTCTTGGGGTCACCGGGGAGCTGTTTTTT. It specifies CASRGLGVTGELFF.

The chain joins TRBV28 to TRBJ1-5, with a tentative D call TRBD1 (5 bases). The germline V gene encodes CDR1 MDHEN and CDR2 SYDVKM. The CDR3 sequence is 17 residues long. Trimming shortened V by 1 base and J by 8 bases, and 21 bases separated the two germline ends. The CDR3, as DNA: TGTGCCAGCAGTTTATTTCGGCCGCGGGACGGGCGGGAGCCCCAGCATTTT. Its protein is CASSLFRPRDGREPQHF. The entire variable domain, with the rest obtained from reference TRBV28 and TRBJ1-5, is as follows: DVKVTQSSRYLVKRTGEKVFLECVQDMDHENMFWYRQDPGLGLRLIYFSYDVKMKEKGDIPEGYSVSREKKERFSLILESASTNQTSMYLCASSLFRPRDGREPQHFGDGTRLSIL.

V gene TRBV12-3 or TRBV12-4 combines with J gene TRBJ1-2; unclear D gene. Trimming removed 3 bases at V and 7 bases at J, with 9 bases between. The CDR3 is 12 residues long. The chain's CDR3 is CASSFHEGGYTF. The DNA for the CDR3 is TGTGCCAGCAGTTTCCACGAGGGTGGCTACACCTTC.

The chain is built from TRBV7-2 and TRBJ2-7; 12 positions match TRBD1. The CDR3 loop spans 14 amino acids. V was pared by 3 bases and J by 6 bases, with 3 bases of the junction left unmatched. Germline V gene data show CDR1 as SGHTA and CDR2 as FQGNSA. The CDR3 coding sequence is TGTGCCAGCAGCTTGGGACAGGGGGCCGGCGAGCAGTACTTC. Protein sequence: CASSLGQGAGEQYF.

The CDR3 loop reads CASSLGIHQPQHF. CDR3 coding DNA: TGTGCCAGCAGTTTAGGGATCCATCAGCCCCAGCATTTT. The chain combines TRBV27 with TRBJ1-5; no definite D call. V lost 2 bases, J lost 5 bases, and 7 bases lay in between. The CDR3 length is 13 residues. In germline, CDR1 is MNHEY, CDR2 SMNVEV (reference sequence).

This clone was seen a single time. V usage is TRBV20-1 and J usage is TRBJ1-3; unclear D gene. This CDR3 comprises 11 residues. Trimming removed 3 bases at V and 3 bases at J, with 3 bases between. Germline-derived CDR1 and CDR2 are DFQATT and SNEGSKA (reference sequence). In DNA, the CDR3 is TGCAGTGCTAGTAGTGGAAACACCATATATTTT. Its protein is CSASSGNTIYF.

The rearrangement joins TRBV2 to TRBJ1-6; D possibly corresponds to TRBD1 (5 bases). The germline CDR1 and CDR2 sequences are SNHLY and FYNNEI. The V gene lost 4 bases and the J gene lost 14 bases, with 9 bases spanning the gap. The CDR3 runs 11 residues. The CDR3: CASSVEGTLHF. CDR3 bases: TGTGCCAGCAGTGTGGAGGGGACCCTCCACTTT.

This sequence joins TRBV9 and TRBJ2-1; 8 bases fit TRBD2. The length of the CDR3 is 15 residues. Germline V CDR1 and CDR2: SGDLS, YYNGEE. Trimming took 4 bases from V and 0 from J; bases not matched to a gene: 3. The CDR3 sequence: CASSRGGSSYNEQFF. The CDR3 coding sequence is TGTGCCAGCAGCCGCGGGGGGAGCTCCTACAATGAGCAGTTCTTC.

This clone was found once. The V call is TRBV7-9, the J call TRBJ1-3; 7 bases match TRBD1. The junction had 11 bases not matched to a gene; V was cut back by 6 bases and J by 0 bases. This CDR3 contains 17 residues. Germline CDR1 SEHNR, CDR2 FQNEAQ (reference sequence). CDR3 in DNA: TGTGCCAGCAGACGCCTAAAGGGGGCGCCCTCTGGAAACACCATATATTTT. This sequence encodes CASRRLKGAPSGNTIYF.

The chain joins TRBV28 to TRBJ1-4; D is undetermined. V dropped 6 bases and J dropped 4 bases, with 9 bases sitting between them. Germline CDR1 and CDR2: MDHEN and SYDVKM. This CDR3 comprises 13 residues. The CDR3: CASRPTVNEKLFF. The CDR3 nucleotides are TGTGCCAGCAGGCCGACTGTTAATGAAAAACTGTTTTTT.

The V gene is TRBV6-2 or TRBV6-3, the J gene TRBJ1-2, with D uncertain. Germline assignment: CDR1 MNHEY and CDR2 SVGEGT. The CDR3 extends over 12 amino acids. The germline V and J ends were trimmed by 5 bases and 3 bases, with 7 bases remaining between them. Here the CDR3 reads CASSDKYYGYTF. In nucleotides, the CDR3 is TGTGCCAGCAGTGACAAATACTATGGCTACACCTTC.

This chain uses TRBV6-1 with TRBJ1-1; D remains ambiguous. The germline V gene encodes CDR1 MNHNS and CDR2 SASEGT. V was shortened by 1 base and J by 4 bases, with 7 bases between the two germline ends. This CDR3 spans 13 amino acids. The chain's CDR3 is CASSEGRGTEAFF. CDR3 sequence (DNA): TGTGCCAGCAGTGAAGGACGGGGCACTGAAGCTTTCTTT.

The chain is built from TRBV18 and TRBJ2-2; no firm D call. The CDR3 is made up of 12 amino acids. The V end lost 4 bases, the J end lost 5 bases, and 5 bases lay between the germline ends. The V gene's germline CDR1 is KGHSH and CDR2 LQKENI. CDR3 DNA sequence: TGTGCCAGCTCACTGCTGACCGGGGAGCTGTTTTTT. It codes for CASSLLTGELFF.

The chain has TRBV5-4 and TRBJ2-1, with TRBD1 as a possible D gene (5 bases). The V end was cut by 0 bases, the J end by 9 bases, with 19 bases between. This CDR3 has 16 residues. Germline CDR1 and CDR2: SGHNT and YYREEE (reference sequence). The CDR3: CASSLAPAGAFAEQFF. The CDR3, as DNA: TGTGCCAGCAGCTTGGCGCCAGCTGGGGCCTTTGCTGAGCAGTTCTTC.

The chain combines TRBV4-1 with TRBJ2-1; 12 bases map to TRBD2. V was clipped by 4 bases and J by 6 bases; unmatched bases: 7. Germline V gene data show CDR1 as MGHRA and CDR2 as YSYEKL. CDR3 length: 16 residues. The CDR3 loop reads CASSPPLAGGLNEQFF. The CDR3 DNA sequence: TGCGCCAGCAGCCCCCCACTAGCGGGAGGCCTCAATGAGCAGTTCTTC.

This chain uses TRBV10-3 with TRBJ2-3; perhaps TRBD2 as D (6 bases). This CDR3 is built from 16 residues. CDR1 is ENHRY, CDR2 SYGVKD, per germline. V was cut by 5 bases and J by 0 bases, with 15 bases left in between. The CDR3 sequence: CAISPAGTGSTDTQYF. CDR3 sequence (DNA): TGTGCCATCAGTCCAGCCGGGACTGGGAGCACAGATACGCAGTATTTT.

The rearrangement links TRBV19 to TRBJ2-3; D call uncertain. The length of the CDR3 is 17 residues. Germline-derived CDR1 and CDR2 are LNHDA and SQIVND (reference sequence). V shed 9 bases and J shed 0 bases, with 22 bases lying between them. The DNA for the CDR3 is TGTGCCAGCCCCCCGACATTGTGGGCCACTAGCACAGATACGCAGTATTTT. Translation gives CASPPTLWATSTDTQYF. Full variable domain (rest looked up from reference TRBV19 and TRBJ2-3): DGGITQSPKYLFRKEGQNVTLSCEQNLNHDAMYWYRQDPGQGLRLIYYSQIVNDFQKGDIAEGYSVSREKKESFPLTVTSAQKNPTAFYLCASPPTLWATSTDTQYFGPGTRLTVL.

The J gene is TRBJ1-2, the V gene TRBV12-3 or TRBV12-4; possible D gene TRBD1, 5 bases. This CDR3 contains 13 residues. The V gene lost 7 bases and the J gene lost 8 bases, with 17 bases spanning the gap. The CDR3 is CASTRSGAGGYTF. The CDR3, as DNA: TGTGCCAGCACCCGCTCCGGGGCTGGGGGCTACACCTTC.

The chain employs TRBV2 and TRBJ1-4; TRBD1 agrees at 7 bases. V lost 7 bases to trimming and J lost 8 bases; unmatched junction nucleotides: 7. Germline-derived CDR1 and CDR2 are SNHLY and FYNNEI. The CDR3 totals 13 residues. CDR3 in DNA: TGTGCCAGCAAGCAGGGGGAGGAAGAAAAACTGTTTTTT. It encodes CASKQGEEEKLFF.